Below are 31 T cell receptor beta chains sequenced from a single sample in a study of HIV-infected patients and healthy controls. Antiretroviral therapy had run roughly three months, about 14 weeks, before follow-up blood collection. All unsorted peripheral T cells were captured because whole blood was used without fractionation. Reverse transcription used 450 to 500 ng RNA and constant-region primers for alpha and beta. Each of the alpha and beta chains got its own library through chain-specific third strand synthesis with indices. MiXCR, run by TCRdb on the 5' RACE reads, gives a single entry per CDR3 protein. The sample records about 5,000 distinct CDR3 sequences, about 20% being singletons. Sequencing used blood, obtained during antiretroviral therapy. The receptors originated from an adult with HIV infection.

This clonotype was recorded many times. The V and J genes are TRBV19 and TRBJ2-7; D unclear. The V gene lost 1 base and the J gene lost 2 bases, with 9 bases spanning the gap. The germline V gene has CDR1 LNHDA and CDR2 SQIVND (reference sequence). This CDR3 is built from 14 residues. This CDR3 is CASSIGLLPYEQYF. DNA for the CDR3: TGTGCCAGTAGTATAGGGTTACTTCCCTACGAGCAGTACTTC.

This clonotype ranks as large. This rearrangement joins TRBV11-2 to TRBJ2-1, with 9 nucleotides matching TRBD1. J lost 4 bases, V lost 3 bases, and 7 bases had no gene match. The CDR3 extends over 16 amino acids. CDR1 is SGHAT and CDR2 is FQNNGV in the germline V gene. The CDR3 DNA follows: TGTGCCAGCAGCTTTAGCCCGGGACAGGGTTACAATGAGCAGTTCTTC. As protein: CASSFSPGQGYNEQFF.

Remarks on this clonotype: This may come from a read error, since a much larger clone is one base off. The V gene is TRBV7-9, the J gene TRBJ2-1; the match to TRBD2 covers 9 bases. The germline CDR1 and CDR2 sequences are SEHNR and FQNEAQ (reference sequence). The CDR3 has 15 residues. CDR3 region: CASSSGLARYNEKFF. Written as DNA, the CDR3 is TGTGCCAGCAGTTCAGGACTAGCGAGATACAATGAGAAGTTCTTC.

By frequency in the sample, this clonotype is medium-sized. The rearrangement uses TRBV6-6 and TRBJ1-5; possible D gene TRBD1, 5 bases. The ends were cut back, 5 bases at V and 3 bases at J, with 11 bases in the middle. Germline CDR1 reads MNHNY; CDR2 reads SVGAGI (reference sequence). This CDR3 contains 14 residues. CDR3 sequence: CASSLQEINQPQHF. The CDR3, as DNA: TGTGCCAGCAGTCTACAGGAGATCAATCAGCCCCAGCATTTT.

By share of the sample, this clonotype is medium-sized. The V call is TRBV7-2, the J call TRBJ2-1, with 9 bases matching TRBD2. The CDR3 length is 15 residues. Germline CDR1 SGHTA, CDR2 FQGNSA. Unmatched junction bases numbered 6, after V lost 7 bases and J lost 2 bases. This chain's CDR3 is CASTLLAGTYNEQFF. CDR3 DNA: TGTGCCAGCACCCTTCTAGCGGGGACCTACAATGAGCAGTTCTTC.

This chain joins TRBV7-9 and TRBJ2-3, with D unclear. The germline V gene encodes CDR1 SEHNR and CDR2 FQNEAQ (reference sequence). CDR3 length: 13 amino acids. Deletions cut 5 bases from V and 2 bases from J, with 8 bases between. CDR3 residues: CASSSLVTDTQYF. In nucleotides, the CDR3 is TGTGCCAGCAGCAGTCTCGTCACAGATACGCAGTATTTT.

This clonotype was counted at least ten times. In DNA form, the CDR3 reads TGTGCCAGCAGCCTTGGACCGCATGAGGGAAATCAGCCCCAGCATTTT. Translating it yields CASSLGPHEGNQPQHF. V gene TRBV12-3 or TRBV12-4 combines with J gene TRBJ1-5; no reliable D call. CDR3 length equals 16 residues. V was clipped by 6 bases and J by 4 bases, with 19 bases between them.

The rearrangement joins TRBV18 to TRBJ1-4, with unresolved D. This CDR3 has 16 residues. The ends were cut back, 2 bases at V and 5 bases at J, with 15 bases in the middle. Germline loops: CDR1 KGHSH, CDR2 LQKENI. The CDR3 loop reads CASSPTKWSLNEKLFF. CDR3 sequence (DNA): TGTGCCAGCTCACCAACGAAGTGGTCCTTGAATGAAAAACTGTTTTTT.

With regard to this clonotype: A much larger clone is a single base away; this may be a read error. V gene TRBV5-1 combines with J gene TRBJ2-5, with TRBD1 matching over 7 bases. The CDR3 consists of 12 residues. Germline CDR1 and CDR2: SGHRS and YFSETQ. Written as DNA, the CDR3 is TGCGCCAGTGCAGGGGGTGGAGAGACCAAGTACTTC. As protein: CASAGGGETKYF.

There are many counts of this clonotype. The chain combines TRBV29-1 with TRBJ2-3; the D gene is possibly TRBD2 (5 bases). This CDR3 has 13 residues. V was trimmed by 7 bases and J by 4 bases, leaving 15 bases between them. Germline V gene lookup returns CDR1 SQVTM and CDR2 ANQGSEA. The CDR3: CSAKPGLADTQYF. In DNA, the CDR3 is TGCAGCGCTAAACCCGGACTCGCAGATACGCAGTATTTT.

The chain is built from TRBV4-3 and TRBJ1-5; D possibly corresponds to TRBD1 (5 bases). Trimming pared 0 bases from V and 4 bases from J, leaving 13 bases between. CDR1 and CDR2 from the germline V gene are LGHNA and YSLEER. This CDR3 region has 16 residues. Written as DNA, the CDR3 is TGCGCCAGCAGCCAAGATGAGCAAAGGGGAAATCAGCCCCAGCATTTT. As protein: CASSQDEQRGNQPQHF.

By sample fraction, this clonotype is medium-sized. This chain uses TRBV5-1 with TRBJ2-2; D possibly corresponds to TRBD2 (6 bases). This CDR3 is 16 amino acids long. V lost 4 bases to trimming and J lost 1 base, with 14 bases between them. The germline CDR1 and CDR2 sequences are SGHRS and YFSETQ. CDR3 coding DNA: TGCGCCAGCAGCGCGCGCATTAGCGGGAACACCGGGGAGCTGTTTTTT. It encodes CASSARISGNTGELFF.

Notes on this clonotype: A much larger clone differs from this one at a single base, so this may be a read error. This sequence joins TRBV29-1 and TRBJ1-5, with D unresolved. Germline lookup yields CDR1 SQVTM and CDR2 ANQGSEA. The CDR3 is made up of 14 amino acids. CDR3 loop: CSVGESQNNQPKHF. The CDR3 bases are TGCAGCGTTGGGGAAAGTCAAAACAATCAGCCCAAGCATTTT.

This clonotype is termed medium-sized. The chain's CDR3 is CASSLGRRQGHTDTQYF. CDR3 bases: TGTGCCAGCAGCTTAGGCCGGAGACAGGGTCACACAGATACGCAGTATTTT. The chain uses TRBV7-9 and TRBJ2-3; 7 nucleotides match TRBD1. Trimming cost V 1 base and J 2 bases; bases outside gene matches: 9. CDR1 SEHNR and CDR2 FQNEAQ come from the germline V gene (reference sequence). The CDR3 is 17 residues long.

To note about this clonotype: The junction departs from germline at one end; a sequencing error may be responsible. V usage is TRBV6-4 and J usage is TRBJ1-5; possibly TRBD1 for D (6 bases). CDR1 is MRHNA and CDR2 is SNTAGT in the germline V gene. CDR3 length equals 15 residues. CDR3 nucleotides: TGTGCCAGCAGTCACGGGACACATAGCAATCAGCCCAAGCATTTT. Its protein is CASSHGTHSNQPKHF.

This clonotype has ten or more counts. The genes are TRBV19 and TRBJ1-1; D is ambiguous. V lost 4 bases, J lost 1 base, and 7 bases lay in between. Germline V gives CDR1 LNHDA, CDR2 SQIVND (reference sequence). This CDR3 has 13 residues. CDR3 coding DNA: TGTGCCAGTAGTAAAACAAAGAACACTGAAGCTTTCTTT. Translating it yields CASSKTKNTEAFF.

This clonotype is categorized as medium-sized. CDR3 residues: CSAGAGGGAVGTQYF. Here the CDR3 DNA reads TGCAGTGCTGGGGCCGGCGGGGGGGCTGTTGGTACGCAGTATTTT. The J gene is TRBJ2-3, the V gene TRBV20-1; 9 bases agree with TRBD2. There are 15 residues in the CDR3. The J segment lost 8 bases and the V segment lost 5 bases, leaving 14 bases of the junction unmatched. The germline V gene has CDR1 DFQATT and CDR2 SNEGSKA (reference sequence).

This clonotype showed up just a few times. The chain couples TRBV5-1 to TRBJ2-5; D is perhaps TRBD1 or TRBD2 (5 bases each). Trimming pared 4 bases from V and 4 bases from J, leaving 20 bases between. The length of the CDR3 is 16 residues. Germline V gene sequence: CDR1 SGHRS, CDR2 YFSETQ. CDR3 in amino acids: CASSPNILGRGETQYF. The CDR3 bases are TGCGCCAGCAGCCCTAATATACTAGGAAGGGGAGAGACCCAGTACTTC. The full variable domain, with the rest looked up from reference TRBV5-1 and TRBJ2-5, is KAGVTQTPRYLIKTRGQQVTLSCSPISGHRSVSWYQQTPGQGLQFLFEYFSETQRNKGNFPGRFSGRQFSNSRSEMNVSTLELGDSALYLCASSPNILGRGETQYFGPGTRLLVL.

By its share, this clonotype is medium-sized. The chain combines TRBV18 with TRBJ2-5; possible D gene TRBD2, 6 bases. Germline lookup yields CDR1 KGHSH and CDR2 LQKENI. This CDR3 has 14 amino acids. V was pared by 4 bases and J by 5 bases, with 14 bases between. The DNA for the CDR3 is TGTGCCAGCTCACGCCGGACCCGGGGGGAGACCCAGTACTTC. It translates to CASSRRTRGETQYF.

This clonotype is medium-sized in the sample. The chain combines TRBV7-2 with TRBJ1-1; weak D call: TRBD1 (5 bases). This CDR3 is 14 amino acids long. The germline V gene has CDR1 SGHTA and CDR2 FQGNSA. V lost 5 bases and J 4 bases, leaving 14 bases between the germline ends. The CDR3 nucleotides are TGTGCCAGCAGCCAACGGGGCTTAGGCACTGAAGCTTTCTTT. Amino acid sequence: CASSQRGLGTEAFF.

This clonotype has ten or more counts. This sequence joins TRBV6-5 and TRBJ1-1, with 8 bases matching TRBD1. The CDR3 runs to 15 residues. In germline, CDR1 is MNHEY, CDR2 SVGAGI. With 0 bases clipped from V and 1 base from J, the junction kept 1 base outside the gene matches. This CDR3 is CASSYSTGENTEAFF. CDR3 DNA sequence: TGTGCCAGCAGTTACTCGACAGGGGAGAACACTGAAGCTTTCTTT.

This clonotype counts as medium-sized. V is TRBV20-1 and J is TRBJ2-1; TRBD2 aligns across 9 bases. The germline V gene has CDR1 DFQATT and CDR2 SNEGSKA (reference sequence). CDR3 length: 12 amino acids. The J segment lost 6 bases and the V segment lost 6 bases, leaving 3 bases of the junction unmatched. This CDR3 is CSARGGGNEQFF. For the CDR3, the DNA is TGCAGTGCGCGGGGGGGCGGCAATGAGCAGTTCTTC.

In its sample, this clonotype is large (0.1 to 1%). The chain has TRBV2 and TRBJ2-7, with D unresolved. The CDR3 is 11 amino acids. With 6 bases removed from V and 2 bases from J, the gap between germline ends came to 5 bases. The germline V gene encodes CDR1 SNHLY and CDR2 FYNNEI. The CDR3: CASRVTYEQYF. In DNA form, the CDR3 reads TGTGCCAGCAGGGTGACCTACGAGCAGTACTTC.

On this clonotype itself: Being one base from a much bigger clone, this may be a read error. The chain recombines TRBV13 with TRBJ2-1; D possibly uses TRBD1 or TRBD2 (6 bases each). Trimming shortened V by 3 bases and J by 10 bases, and 16 bases separated the two germline ends. This CDR3 contains 14 residues. Per the germline V gene, CDR1 is PRHDT and CDR2 is FYEKMQ (reference sequence). The CDR3 loop is CASSFLEGGEEQFF. Here the CDR3 DNA reads TGTGCCAGCAGCTTCCTAGAGGGGGGAGAAGAGCAGTTCTTC.

This rearrangement joins TRBV2 to TRBJ1-1; weak D call: TRBD1 (5 bases). CDR1 and CDR2 from the germline V gene are SNHLY and FYNNEI. CDR3 length: 16 residues. V shed 6 bases and J shed 1 base, with 18 bases lying between them. DNA of the CDR3: TGTGCCAGCAGCGTATCAGGGCCGGGGTGGAACACTGAAGCTTTCTTT. Translated: CASSVSGPGWNTEAFF.

In this sample, this clonotype is medium-sized. In DNA, the CDR3 is TGTGCCTGGAGTGCCGGGACAGTGAACACTGAAGCTTTCTTT. It specifies CAWSAGTVNTEAFF. The chain couples TRBV30 to TRBJ1-1, with TRBD1 identical over 7 bases. CDR1 is GTSNPN, CDR2 SVGIG, per germline (reference sequence). This CDR3 is 14 amino acids long. The V and J ends lost 1 base and 0 bases, in that order; junction bases with no gene match: 2.

This clonotype has only a few counts. V and J are TRBV19 and TRBJ1-1; D remains unclear. The CDR3 has 12 amino acids. Germline V gene sequence: CDR1 LNHDA, CDR2 SQIVND (reference sequence). Trimming took 3 bases from V and 11 from J, leaving 13 bases between them. The CDR3 sequence is CASSIVGTDAFF. CDR3 nucleotides: TGTGCCAGTAGTATTGTGGGTACGGACGCTTTCTTT.

As for this clonotype: A read error may produce the germline difference seen at one junction end. The gene calls are TRBV28 and TRBJ1-5, with D possibly matching TRBD1 (5 bases). Germline V gene sequence: CDR1 MDHEN, CDR2 SYDVKM. The CDR3 sequence is 16 residues long. The CDR3 reads CASSYFDDSFNQPQHF. As DNA, the CDR3 is TGTGCCAGCAGCTACTTCGACGACAGCTTCAATCAGCCACAGCATTTT.

By its share, this clonotype is medium-sized (0.01 to 0.1%). In nucleotides, the CDR3 is TGTGCCAGCAGTTCGAGACAGGGGAAGAGGCAGTTCTTC. It specifies CASSSRQGKRQFF. The genes are TRBV27 and TRBJ2-1; 8 nucleotides align to TRBD1. CDR3 size: 13 residues. Germline V CDR1 and CDR2: MNHEY, SMNVEV (reference sequence). V shed 4 bases and J 12 bases; nucleotides not matched to a gene: 8.

This clonotype has at least ten counts. The chain joins TRBV7-9 to TRBJ2-5; TRBD1 matches 8 bases. After removal of 5 bases from V and 1 base from J, the junction contained 9 bases not matched to a gene. CDR3 length: 16 amino acids. Looked up from germline, CDR1 is SEHNR and CDR2 is FQNEAQ (reference sequence). The CDR3 region is CASSLSIGTGQETQYF. CDR3 nucleotide sequence: TGTGCCAGCAGCCTTAGCATCGGGACAGGCCAAGAGACCCAGTACTTC.

This clonotype is labeled as medium-sized. The rearrangement links TRBV5-1 to TRBJ1-1; D call uncertain. V was clipped by 0 bases and J by 8 bases, with 11 bases between them. The CDR3 loop spans 13 amino acids. Germline values: CDR1 SGHRS, CDR2 YFSETQ. The CDR3 protein is CASSLARNGEAFF. The CDR3 nucleotides read TGCGCCAGCAGCTTGGCCAGAAACGGAGAAGCTTTCTTT.